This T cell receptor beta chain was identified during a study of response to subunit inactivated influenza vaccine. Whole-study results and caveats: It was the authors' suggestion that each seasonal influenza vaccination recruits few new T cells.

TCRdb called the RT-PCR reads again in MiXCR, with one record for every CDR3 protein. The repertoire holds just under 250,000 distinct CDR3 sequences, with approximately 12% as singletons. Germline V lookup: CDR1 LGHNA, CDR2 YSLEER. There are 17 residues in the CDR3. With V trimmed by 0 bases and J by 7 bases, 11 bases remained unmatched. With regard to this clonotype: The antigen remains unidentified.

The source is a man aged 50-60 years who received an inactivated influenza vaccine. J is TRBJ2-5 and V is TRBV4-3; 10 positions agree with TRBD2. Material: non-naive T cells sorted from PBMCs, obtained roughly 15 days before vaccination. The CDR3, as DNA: TGCGCCAGCAGCCAAGATCGGGCTAGCGGGGGTTTTGGGACCCAGTACTTC. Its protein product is CASSQDRASGGFGTQYF.